Sequencing of this TCR beta chain was carried out in a study of technical replicates of blood from a handful of donors. Sequencing used immunoSEQ multiplex PCR; TCRdb keeps in-frame clones, though not all of them. The table shows some 70,000 clones, with roughly 97% occurring only once. Trimming took 1 base from V and 9 from J; bases not matched to a gene: 9. This CDR3 has 16 residues. The germline CDR1 and CDR2 sequences are SGHTA and FQGNSA. The J gene is TRBJ2-1, the V gene TRBV7-2; 10 bases agree with TRBD2. The TCR comes from a human donor in good health. The source material was T cells isolated from PBMCs. The CDR3 DNA is TGTGCCAGCAGCTTAGTCGCAGCGGGAGGGCACGGTGAGCAGTTCTTC. It translates to CASSLVAAGGHGEQFF.